These T cell receptor beta chains were read from a single sample in a study of cytomegalovirus exposure and HLA in healthy donors. TCRdb's table, derived via immunoSEQ multiplex PCR, lists solely in-frame clones and lacks some. This sample has around 130,000 clones, with over 75% found just once. The sequenced material came from PBMCs. These receptors all stem from a middle-aged man in good health and CMV-seronegative. Both conserved end residues are part of each CDR3. A D gene is named only where the DNA matches it firmly. The size field is filled for only some rows; it gives once, few, many or a size class.

d_call	clone_size	v_call	j_call	cdr3_aa	cdr3_nt
.	.	TRBV25-1	TRBJ2-2	CASSVGGAGTGELFF	TGTGCCAGCAGTGTGGGGGGGGCTGGCACCGGGGAGCTGTTTTTT
TRBD1	medium-sized	TRBV6-1	TRBJ2-2	CASSDGQGSGELFF	TGTGCCAGCAGTGACGGACAGGGGTCCGGGGAGCTGTTTTTT
.	.	TRBV19	TRBJ2-1	CASTPSAVIRPDNEQFF	TGTGCCAGTACCCCATCTGCGGTCATAAGGCCCGACAATGAGCAGTTCTTC
.	.	TRBV5-6	TRBJ1-6	CASSLVSQGNSPLHF	TGTGCCAGCAGCTTGGTTTCGCAGGGGAATTCACCCCTCCACTTT
TRBD2	.	TRBV27	TRBJ2-7	CASSLGRGGEQYF	TGTGCCAGCAGTTTGGGGAGGGGCGGGGAGCAGTACTTC
.	.	TRBV19	TRBJ1-1	CASSIWGPPTSLNTEAFF	TGTGCCAGTAGTATTTGGGGCCCTCCGACAAGTCTGAACACTGAAGCTTTCTTT
TRBD1	.	TRBV7-2	TRBJ1-4	CASSPPGQGNEKLFF	TGTGCCAGCAGCCCACCGGGACAGGGAAATGAAAAACTGTTTTTT
.	.	TRBV9	TRBJ2-1	CASSVRGGESYNEQFF	TGTGCCAGCAGCGTAAGAGGCGGGGAGTCCTACAATGAGCAGTTCTTC
.	.	TRBV7-2	TRBJ2-3	CASKPPRFTDTQYF	TGTGCCAGCAAGCCCCCACGATTTACAGATACGCAGTATTTT
.	.	TRBV6-5	TRBJ2-2	CASSRRGSDTGELFF	TGTGCCAGCAGCCGCAGGGGTAGTGACACCGGGGAGCTGTTTTTT
.	.	TRBV5-1	TRBJ2-1	CASSFVPGNEQFF	TGCGCCAGCAGCTTCGTTCCGGGAAATGAGCAGTTCTTC
TRBD2	.	TRBV4-1	TRBJ2-1	CASSQEVLAGYNEQFF	TGCGCCAGCAGTCAAGAAGTCCTAGCGGGTTACAATGAGCAGTTCTTC
.	.	TRBV9	TRBJ2-6	CASSVRGGGIGANVLTF	TGTGCCAGCAGCGTAAGGGGAGGAGGGATTGGGGCCAACGTCCTGACTTTC
.	once	TRBV10-1	TRBJ2-7	CASSVSSYEQYF	TGCGCCAGCAGTGTAAGCTCCTACGAGCAGTACTTC
TRBD2	.	TRBV5-1	TRBJ2-7	CASSSYLAGGYEQYF	TGCGCCAGCAGCTCGTATCTAGCGGGAGGGTACGAGCAGTACTTC
.	few	TRBV5-8	TRBJ2-7	CASSRIGLRDADF	TGTGCCAGCAGCCGCATAGGTTTACGGGATGCGGACTTC
.	.	TRBV15	TRBJ2-7	CATSRDRGSSYEQYF	TGTGCCACCAGCAGAGATAGGGGCAGTTCCTACGAGCAGTACTTC
TRBD1	few	TRBV19	TRBJ2-7	CASSSLGTGGSYEQYF	TGTGCCAGTAGTTCTCTCGGGACAGGGGGCTCCTACGAGCAGTACTTC
.	few	TRBV7-9	TRBJ2-1	CASILPPIVNEQFF	TGTGCCAGCATCCTCCCCCCGATAGTGAATGAGCAGTTCTTC
.	.	TRBV27	TRBJ2-7	CASSLVATTYEQYF	TGTGCCAGCAGTTTAGTTGCAACAACCTACGAGCAGTACTTC
TRBD2	.	TRBV7-2	TRBJ2-7	CASSAETSGSYEQYF	TGTGCCAGCAGCGCCGAGACTAGCGGCTCCTACGAGCAGTACTTC
.	few	TRBV6-6	TRBJ1-4	CASSYGGTGEKLFF	TGTGCCAGCAGTTACGGGGGGACGGGGGAAAAACTGTTTTTT
TRBD2	few	TRBV5-1	TRBJ2-1	CASSSGSVISGTEQFF	TGCGCCAGCAGCTCTGGTAGCGTTATTAGCGGGACTGAGCAGTTCTTC
TRBD2	.	TRBV5-1	TRBJ2-1	CASSLTSGDSYNEQFF	TGCGCCAGCAGCTTGACTAGCGGGGACTCCTACAATGAGCAGTTCTTC
.	.	TRBV7-2	TRBJ1-2	CASSLTGSQVVTF	TGTGCCAGCAGCTTAACAGGGAGCCAGGTGGTCACCTTC
TRBD1	.	TRBV7-9	TRBJ2-7	CASSSPDRDYEQYF	TGTGCCAGCAGCTCCCCGGACAGGGATTACGAGCAGTACTTC
TRBD1	.	TRBV7-9	TRBJ1-2	CASSEDRDHGYTF	TGTGCCAGCAGCGAAGACAGGGACCATGGCTACACCTTC
.	.	TRBV7-2	TRBJ2-6	CASSLETGTGANVLTF	TGTGCCAGCAGCTTAGAAACAGGGACTGGGGCCAACGTCCTGACTTTC
TRBD2	few	TRBV5-6	TRBJ2-2	CASSQLAGVGTGELFF	TGTGCCAGCAGCCAACTAGCGGGAGTAGGGACCGGGGAGCTGTTTTTT
TRBD2	.	TRBV5-6	TRBJ2-3	CASTKRERTDTQYF	TGTGCCAGCACCAAGCGGGAGAGGACAGATACGCAGTATTTT
.	.	TRBV5-1	TRBJ2-3	CASSLEPGTDTQYF	TGCGCCAGCAGCTTGGAGCCGGGAACAGATACGCAGTATTTT
.	.	TRBV6-1	TRBJ1-1	CASSEAWNRAHTEAFF	TGTGCCAGCAGTGAAGCATGGAACAGGGCTCACACTGAAGCTTTCTTT
.	once	TRBV5-1	TRBJ2-3	CASSLELVGLDTQYF	TGCGCCAGCAGCTTGGAACTAGTGGGACTAGATACGCAGTATTTT
TRBD1	.	TRBV4-2	TRBJ1-2	CASSQEGTGALYGYTF	TGTGCCAGCAGCCAAGAGGGGACAGGGGCACTCTATGGCTACACCTTC
.	few	TRBV4-3	TRBJ2-1	CASSQIETSIYEQFF	TGCGCCAGCAGCCAGATTGAGACTAGTATCTATGAGCAGTTCTTC
.	.	TRBV6-1	TRBJ2-7	CASSEGVGGPYEQYF	TGTGCCAGCAGTGAAGGGGTGGGGGGGCCCTACGAGCAGTACTTC
.	few	TRBV6-1	TRBJ1-1	CASSGQRGTEAFF	TGTGCCAGCAGCGGCCAACGGGGCACTGAAGCTTTCTTT
TRBD1	.	TRBV19	TRBJ2-3	CASHGQGSTDTQYF	TGTGCCAGCCACGGACAGGGAAGCACAGATACGCAGTATTTT
TRBD2	.	TRBV4-1	TRBJ2-1	CASTKPDLGTSGSYNEQFF	TGCGCCAGCACCAAGCCGGACTTGGGGACTAGCGGGAGCTACAATGAGCAGTTCTTC